These T cell receptor beta chains were read from a single sample in a study of shared clonotypes between healthy human individuals. TCRdb keeps only in-frame clones here, not all; method: immunoSEQ multiplex PCR. This sample has approximately 2.1 million clones, with approximately 93% found just once. Sequencing was performed on naive CD4+ T cells from PBMCs. All receptors come from a man younger than 35 in good health. Some clones in this sample may be carry-over from other donors' samples. Each CDR3 is given with its conserved first and last residue. D genes are given only for firm matches. Some rows mark clone size as missing; the rest say once, few, many or name a class of expanded clone.

cdr3_aa,cdr3_nt,clone_size,d_call,j_call,v_call
CASSPKPLAAYNEQFF,TGTGCCAGCAGCCCCAAGCCTTTGGCGGCCTACAATGAGCAGTTCTTC,.,.,TRBJ2-1,TRBV5-6
CASSQVGWGSYEQYF,TGCGCCAGCAGCCAAGTCGGGTGGGGGTCCTACGAGCAGTACTTC,once,.,TRBJ2-7,TRBV4-3
CASSEWTDNSPLHF,TGCGCCAGCAGCGAATGGACTGATAATTCACCCCTCCACTTT,.,.,TRBJ1-6,TRBV5-1
CASTYSGQGGTNEKLFF,TGTGCCAGTACCTACTCGGGACAGGGGGGAACTAATGAAAAACTGTTTTTT,.,TRBD1,TRBJ1-4,TRBV19
CATGGGYTEAFF,TGTGCCACGGGGGGCGGGTACACTGAAGCTTTCTTT,.,.,TRBJ1-1,TRBV28
CAWSVGGAQEKLFF,TGTGCCTGGAGTGTAGGGGGGGCGCAGGAAAAACTGTTTTTT,.,.,TRBJ1-4,TRBV30
CASSGRWTSGRGTDTQYF,TGTGCCAGCAGTGGCCGATGGACTAGCGGGAGGGGCACAGATACGCAGTATTTT,.,TRBD2,TRBJ2-3,TRBV28
CASRRGQGSQPQHF,TGTGCCAGCAGAAGGGGACAGGGGTCTCAGCCCCAGCATTTT,.,TRBD1,TRBJ1-5,TRBV28
CASSFTVANTGELFF,TGTGCCAGCAGTTTCACAGTGGCGAACACCGGGGAGCTGTTTTTT,.,.,TRBJ2-2,TRBV6-5
CASSGGGFYGYTF,TGTGCCAGCAGCGGCGGAGGATTCTATGGCTACACCTTC,.,.,TRBJ1-2,TRBV7-8
CASSHRDTGAGANVLTF,TGCGCCAGCAGCCACCGGGACACGGGAGCTGGGGCCAACGTCCTGACTTTC,.,.,TRBJ2-6,TRBV5-1
CSVVGGADIQYF,TGCAGCGTTGTAGGGGGAGCGGACATTCAGTACTTC,.,.,TRBJ2-4,TRBV29-1
CSVEEGSTDTQYF,TGCAGCGTTGAGGAGGGTAGCACAGATACGCAGTATTTT,.,.,TRBJ2-3,TRBV29-1
CASSHRDWRYEQYF,TGTGCCAGCAGCCATCGAGACTGGCGCTACGAGCAGTACTTC,once,.,TRBJ2-7,TRBV5-6
CASSPVREALYEQYF,TGTGCCAGCAGCCCTGTCCGGGAGGCCCTCTACGAGCAGTACTTC,.,TRBD2,TRBJ2-7,TRBV7-2
CASSLAGPIYEQYF,TGCGCCAGCAGCCTCGCCGGGCCCATCTACGAGCAGTACTTC,.,.,TRBJ2-7,TRBV5-1
CASGSPGDQPQHF,TGTGCCAGCGGAAGCCCCGGGGATCAGCCCCAGCATTTT,.,.,TRBJ1-5,TRBV7-9
CASSLDSVGPTGELFF,TGCGCCAGCAGCTTGGATTCAGTTGGCCCGACCGGGGAGCTGTTTTTT,.,.,TRBJ2-2,TRBV5-1
CASSPSAEYGYTF,TGTGCCAGCTCACCATCGGCCGAGTATGGCTACACCTTC,.,.,TRBJ1-2,TRBV18
CASSEARGSRGAEQFF,TGTGCCAGCAGTGAAGCGCGGGGCAGCCGAGGGGCTGAGCAGTTCTTC,.,.,TRBJ2-1,TRBV6-1
CASSFLFRTASNQPQHF,TGTGCCAGCAGCTTTTTGTTTCGGACAGCTAGCAATCAGCCCCAGCATTTT,.,.,TRBJ1-5,TRBV7-8
CASSSRHANTGELFF,TGTGCCAGCAGTTCGAGACACGCGAACACCGGGGAGCTGTTTTTT,.,.,TRBJ2-2,TRBV27
CASSLDYEQYF,TGTGCCAGCAGCCTAGACTACGAGCAGTACTTC,.,.,TRBJ2-7,TRBV5-5
CASSLPALAAFSYEQYF,TGTGCCAGCAGTTTACCCGCGCTAGCGGCCTTCTCCTACGAGCAGTACTTC,.,TRBD2,TRBJ2-7,TRBV28
CARSFQDRGVSGANVLTF,TGTGCCAGAAGCTTTCAGGACAGGGGAGTCTCTGGGGCCAACGTCCTGACTTTC,.,TRBD1,TRBJ2-6,TRBV5-3
CASSSTPLPSGRGIQYF,TGTGCCAGCAGCTCCACGCCTCTCCCTAGCGGGAGGGGCATTCAGTACTTC,.,TRBD2,TRBJ2-4,TRBV28
CASSPMWTAGNEQFF,TGTGCCAGCAGCCCCATGTGGACAGCAGGCAATGAGCAGTTCTTC,.,.,TRBJ2-1,TRBV14
CASARAYEQYF,TGTGCCTCGGCGCGGGCCTACGAGCAGTACTTC,.,.,TRBJ2-7,TRBV27
CASSPRDRSSGANVLTF,TGCGCCAGCAGCCCGAGGGACCGGAGCTCTGGGGCCAACGTCCTGACTTTC,.,.,TRBJ2-6,TRBV4-3
CASSLMPGGATNEKLFF,TGTGCCAGCAGCTTGATGCCAGGGGGCGCTACGAATGAAAAACTGTTTTTT,.,TRBD1,TRBJ1-4,TRBV5-4
CASSRLAGGDNEQFF,TGCGCCAGCAGCAGATTAGCGGGAGGGGACAATGAGCAGTTCTTC,.,TRBD2,TRBJ2-1,TRBV5-1
CASSPRTSGANVLTF,TGTGCCAGCAGCCCGCGTACTTCTGGGGCCAACGTCCTGACTTTC,.,.,TRBJ2-6,TRBV7-3
CAVRDSSYEQYF,TGTGCCGTACGGGACAGCTCCTACGAGCAGTACTTC,.,TRBD1,TRBJ2-7,TRBV10-3
CAWRGTGLANYNEQFF,TGTGCCTGGAGGGGGACAGGACTAGCGAACTACAATGAGCAGTTCTTC,.,.,TRBJ2-1,TRBV30
CASSPPRRRQFF,TGTGCCAGCAGTCCCCCCAGGCGAAGGCAGTTCTTC,once,.,TRBJ2-1,TRBV28
CASSLTQNTEAFF,TGCGCCAGCAGCTTGACCCAGAACACTGAAGCTTTCTTT,.,.,TRBJ1-1,TRBV5-1
CASSLAASTGLLRGEQYF,TGTGCCAGCAGCTTGGCGGCGTCGACGGGGTTACTCCGGGGGGAGCAGTACTTC,.,.,TRBJ2-7,TRBV5-4
CASSLVAGGGGEQFF,TGCGCCAGCAGCTTGGTAGCGGGGGGCGGTGGTGAGCAGTTCTTC,.,TRBD2,TRBJ2-1,TRBV5-1
CASSLSAGVSSYEQYF,TGTGCCAGCAGCCTGAGCGCAGGCGTGAGCTCCTACGAGCAGTACTTC,once,.,TRBJ2-7,TRBV9
CASIRKGAIREQYF,TGTGCCAGCATCAGAAAGGGGGCGATAAGGGAGCAGTACTTC,.,TRBD1,TRBJ2-7,TRBV6-1
CASASLPGQSSYEQYF,TGCGCCAGCGCCTCCCTACCGGGACAGTCGAGCTACGAGCAGTACTTC,.,TRBD1,TRBJ2-7,TRBV10-2
CASSGTPYEKLFF,TGTGCCAGCAGTGGGACACCTTATGAAAAACTGTTTTTT,.,.,TRBJ1-4,TRBV28
CASTFLQGAETQYF,TGTGCCAGCACTTTCTTACAGGGTGCAGAGACCCAGTACTTC,.,.,TRBJ2-5,TRBV28
CASSLGSGEGETQYF,TGTGCCAGCAGCTTAGGCTCGGGAGAAGGAGAGACCCAGTACTTC,.,.,TRBJ2-5,TRBV11-2
CASRIDTNIQYF,TGTGCCAGCAGAATTGACACAAACATTCAGTACTTC,.,.,TRBJ2-4,TRBV5-4
CASSLAGSANQDEQFF,TGCGCCAGCAGCTTGGCCGGATCCGCCAACCAAGATGAGCAGTTCTTC,.,.,TRBJ2-1,TRBV5-1
CASSSVLANYNEQFF,TGTGCCAGCAGCTCCGTGCTAGCGAATTACAATGAGCAGTTCTTC,.,.,TRBJ2-1,TRBV7-9
CASSDSAYEQYF,TGTGCCAGCAGTGATTCTGCATACGAGCAGTACTTC,.,.,TRBJ2-7,TRBV25-1
CASSAALYVFRYEQYF,TGTGCCAGCAGCGCCGCCTTGTATGTTTTCCGCTACGAGCAGTACTTC,.,.,TRBJ2-7,TRBV9
CAASIVETQYF,TGTGCCGCCAGCATAGTGGAGACCCAGTACTTC,.,.,TRBJ2-5,TRBV6-1
CASSERAGWDEQYF,TGCGCCAGCAGCGAGAGGGCCGGTTGGGACGAGCAGTACTTC,.,.,TRBJ2-7,TRBV5-1
CASSPGLAGGKQFF,TGTGCCAGCAGCCCTGGACTAGCGGGAGGGAAGCAGTTCTTC,.,TRBD2,TRBJ2-1,TRBV4-2
CASSLMRAEETQYF,TGCGCCAGCAGCTTGATGCGGGCGGAGGAGACCCAGTACTTC,once,.,TRBJ2-5,TRBV5-1
CAAHHQGISGTQHF,TGTGCCGCCCATCATCAGGGGATTTCGGGCACCCAGCATTTT,.,.,TRBJ1-5,TRBV15
CASSLGGREGHYEQYF,TGCGCCAGCAGCTTGGGGGGCCGGGAGGGCCACTACGAGCAGTACTTC,once,TRBD2,TRBJ2-7,TRBV5-1